This TCR beta chain was captured in a study of Graves' ophthalmopathy and Graves' hyperthyroidism (dated by TCRdb to about 2018). About the full investigation: Stable hyperthyroidism was defined as no progression to ophthalmopathy within 18 months of follow-up. To tell Graves' ophthalmopathy apart from Graves' hyperthyroidism, and to predict which patients would progress to ophthalmopathy, the study relied on TCR beta repertoire signatures. In total, 135 blood samples were TCR-sequenced: approximately 40 ophthalmopathy, under 85 hyperthyroidism and some 17 hyperthyroidism-to-ophthalmopathy patients. To explore V-J signatures that separate ophthalmopathy from hyperthyroidism, a discovery set of approximately 100 patients was enrolled, consisting of about 45 with ophthalmopathy and about 60 with stable hyperthyroidism. The independent validation cohort included around 19 hyperthyroidism patients plus 17 patients who later progressed from hyperthyroidism to ophthalmopathy. In five to seven hyperthyroidism patients, the T-cell repertoire of thyroid tissue was compared with the T-cell repertoire of blood. Following sampling, methimazole starting at 30 mg daily was administered to hyperthyroidism patients, and high-dose intravenous methylprednisolone was administered to ophthalmopathy patients.

For repertoire sequencing, TCR beta CDR3 regions were amplified from RNA transcripts. The first round of RT-PCR was done with HTBI primers and the Qiagen OneStep RT-PCR kit, and was followed by a second round of multiplex PCR, then size selection and purification. Libraries were sequenced on an Illumina HiSeq2000 using paired-end 100 bp reads. The published analysis was carried out like this. SOAPnuke was used to process the reads, throwing out any read that had adapters, had uncalled bases, had a mean Phred below 15, or lacked an exact constant-primer or identifier match. COPE v1.2.5 was used to merge the high-quality paired reads. Clonotypes were defined as unique nucleotide sequences and were aligned to IMGT TRB V, D and J references using MiTCR v1.1. Only V-J combinations with frequency above 0.0001 were analysed, covering about 99% of repertoires. A TCR clonal expansion and chaos score per V-J combination was defined as the ratio of F50 clonal expansion to chaos observed in the TCRdist matrix. Welch's t-statistics and random forest were used to reduce the features to about a dozen V-J combinations, which were then used as input to a naive Bayes classifier. Thyroid-blood repertoire similarity was quantified with the Morisita-Horn index. TCRdb reworked the public reads: Q25 trimming with fastp, MiXCR clone assembly, productive beta chains retained. A single entry per CDR3 protein holds the most common genes and DNA from its merged rows. TCRdb, not the original authors, processed these V and J calls. The sample table shows around 1,000,000 distinct CDR3 sequences, and roughly 35% are seen once. Roughly 10% of the sample is held by the ten biggest clonotypes.

This clonotype was found many times. Which antigen it targets is not known. Per-base qualities were not stored, and no clone one base away is much larger. Hyperthyroidism patients were newly diagnosed, were aged 18 to 65 years, and had a disease duration under 2 months. Patients with other autoimmune diseases, uncontrolled infections, pregnancy or lactation were excluded. Clinical symptoms, serum thyroxine, TRAb, thyroid ultrasound and orbital computed tomography formed the basis of the diagnosis. Total RNA was extracted with Trizol reagent and quality-checked on an Agilent 2100 Bioanalyzer. Inclusive of the bounding cysteine and phenylalanine, the CDR3 is 14 residues long. Only the CDR3 DNA is retained, 42 bases long and in frame from the first base. Here V drops 7 bases and J drops 7 bases, and the junction holds 7 bases not matched to any gene. Reading the germline V gene gives CDR1 MGHDK and CDR2 SYGVNS.

General findings and caveats noted by the study authors: Most of the expanded thyroid clonotypes with a frequency above 0.001 were also detected in blood, and it was suggested that the thyroid immune response may be reflected by blood repertoires. In validation, the model predicted ophthalmopathy progression with 70.59% sensitivity and 72.22% specificity; some 13 predicted patients were CT-confirmed with GO in a median of approximately 6.5 months. In cross-validation, the 13-signature model distinguished ophthalmopathy from stable hyperthyroidism with around 90% sensitivity and 81.08% specificity, while in the test set the corresponding values were about 80% and 75%. No statistical method was used to predetermine the sample size, and group allocation was not hidden from the investigators.

The chain uses TRBV25-1 and TRBJ1-6; 7 bases in the junction line up with TRBD1. Sequenced: peripheral blood or thyroid tissue (not recorded which). This clonotype was sampled from an adult man with Graves' hyperthyroidism. For the CDR3, the sequence is CASKSQGPNSPLHF. The DNA sequence is TGTGCCAGCAAGTCACAGGGGCCCAATTCACCCCTCCACTTT.